This entry concerns a single T cell receptor (beta chain). The data are from a study of blood T cell repertoires in COVID-19. Overall study context: Sample material is recorded as cDNA or gDNA derived from T cells, B-cell-depleted T cells, or PBMCs.

Per germline, CDR1 SGDLS and CDR2 YYNGEE. CDR3 length: 19 amino acids. Trimming removed 4 bases from V and 1 base from J, with 21 bases in between. Per the authors' pipeline: Amplification from reference gene primers served as the basis for estimated nucleated cell counts. Assay used: immunoSEQ multiplex PCR; TCRdb lists only in-frame clones, some missing. V, J and clone size reflect that table, while D and trimming were determined from the DNA. The sample comprises roughly 160,000 clones, 83% of which are singletons, and less than 20% rests with the top ten. The chain joins TRBV9 to TRBJ2-6; tentatively, D is TRBD1 (6 bases). The sequence was obtained from a woman in her seventies who had recovered from COVID-19. Input material: peripheral blood. CDR3 DNA: TGTGCCAGCAGCCTAACGGGACACCTCCCGGATTCTGGGGCCAACGTCCTGACTTTC. Protein product: CASSLTGHLPDSGANVLTF.